The rows below give T cell receptor beta chains drawn from one sample of a study of shared clonotypes between healthy human individuals. Using immunoSEQ multiplex PCR, the repertoire was profiled, and TCRdb retains in-frame clones only, with some absent. The sample contains millions of clones, about 92% of which appear only once. The sequenced sample consisted of naive CD4+ T cells sorted from blood. The source is a man aged 18-30 years in good health. Each CDR3 is given with its conserved first and last residue. D genes are given only for firm matches. Clone size, where shown, is once, few, many, or a class for clones that have expanded.

clone_size: NA
d_call: NA
j_call: TRBJ1-4
v_call: TRBV21-1
cdr3_nt: TGTGCCAGCAGCAAAAGACAGGGACGGCTTAATGAAAAACTGTTTTTT
cdr3_aa: CASSKRQGRLNEKLFF

clone_size: few
d_call: NA
j_call: TRBJ1-1
v_call: TRBV30
cdr3_nt: TGTGCCTGGAGTGACAGGAGACGAGCTTTCTTT
cdr3_aa: CAWSDRRRAFF

clone_size: NA
d_call: TRBD1
j_call: TRBJ2-7
v_call: TRBV11-2
cdr3_nt: TGTGCCAGCAGCTTAGGCCGAGGGACAGGGGTCGAGCAGTACTTC
cdr3_aa: CASSLGRGTGVEQYF

clone_size: NA
d_call: NA
j_call: TRBJ1-2
v_call: TRBV19
cdr3_nt: TGTGCCAGTAGTACGGCAGGGAGTGACTATGGCTACACCTTC
cdr3_aa: CASSTAGSDYGYTF

clone_size: once
d_call: NA
j_call: TRBJ1-2
v_call: TRBV11-1
cdr3_nt: TGTGCCAGCAGCCCGACGGACAGCTCCTATGGCTACACCTTC
cdr3_aa: CASSPTDSSYGYTF

clone_size: NA
d_call: TRBD1
j_call: TRBJ2-7
v_call: TRBV7-2
cdr3_nt: TGTGCCAGCAGCTTTCAACCGGGACAGTCCTACGAGCAGTACTTC
cdr3_aa: CASSFQPGQSYEQYF

clone_size: NA
d_call: NA
j_call: TRBJ2-7
v_call: TRBV7-2
cdr3_nt: TGTGCCAGCAGCTTAGATATGGCGTGGCCCGAGCAGTACTTC
cdr3_aa: CASSLDMAWPEQYF

clone_size: NA
d_call: TRBD1
j_call: TRBJ2-1
v_call: TRBV2
cdr3_nt: TGTGCCAGCAGTCCGGACAGGGACAATGAGCAGTTCTTC
cdr3_aa: CASSPDRDNEQFF

clone_size: NA
d_call: TRBD1
j_call: TRBJ2-2
v_call: TRBV4-3
cdr3_nt: TGCGCCAGCAGCCAAGAAGGGACAGGGGCGAACACCGGGGAGCTGTTTTTT
cdr3_aa: CASSQEGTGANTGELFF

clone_size: NA
d_call: NA
j_call: TRBJ1-4
v_call: TRBV4-1
cdr3_nt: TGCGCCAGCAGACCAGGGTTTAATGAAAAACTGTTTTTT
cdr3_aa: CASRPGFNEKLFF

clone_size: NA
d_call: TRBD1
j_call: TRBJ1-3
v_call: TRBV10-3
cdr3_nt: TGTGCCATCACCACCGGAGGGGGACAGGGAAACACCATATATTTT
cdr3_aa: CAITTGGGQGNTIYF

clone_size: NA
d_call: NA
j_call: TRBJ2-7
v_call: TRBV15
cdr3_nt: TGTGCCACCAGCAGAGAGGCAGGGAGCTCCTACGAGCAGTACTTC
cdr3_aa: CATSREAGSSYEQYF

clone_size: NA
d_call: NA
j_call: TRBJ1-5
v_call: TRBV5-1
cdr3_nt: TGCGCCAGCAGCTTGGCCGTGGGTGATCAGCCCCAGCATTTT
cdr3_aa: CASSLAVGDQPQHF

clone_size: NA
d_call: NA
j_call: TRBJ2-4
v_call: TRBV27
cdr3_nt: TGTGCCAGCAGTCAGAGGGACTTAATAGCCAAAAACATTCAGTACTTC
cdr3_aa: CASSQRDLIAKNIQYF

clone_size: NA
d_call: TRBD1
j_call: TRBJ2-4
v_call: TRBV5-1
cdr3_nt: TGCGCCAGCAGCTTGGATGGGACAGCTTATCCAACTAACATTCAGTACTTC
cdr3_aa: CASSLDGTAYPTNIQYF

clone_size: NA
d_call: NA
j_call: TRBJ2-6
v_call: TRBV5-4
cdr3_nt: TGTGCCAGCAGCTTGACGGACTCTGGGGCCAACGTCCTGACTTTC
cdr3_aa: CASSLTDSGANVLTF

clone_size: NA
d_call: NA
j_call: TRBJ1-3
v_call: TRBV30
cdr3_nt: TGTGCCGGGGGGAGGGGAAACACCATATATTTT
cdr3_aa: CAGGRGNTIYF

clone_size: few
d_call: NA
j_call: TRBJ1-5
v_call: TRBV5-1
cdr3_nt: TGCGCCAGCTTGAGGCCCGCGGGGACCCAGCATTTT
cdr3_aa: CASLRPAGTQHF

clone_size: NA
d_call: TRBD2
j_call: TRBJ2-1
v_call: TRBV7-2
cdr3_nt: TGTGCCAGCTGCCGACTAGCGGGGGTAAACAATGAGCAGTTCTTC
cdr3_aa: CASCRLAGVNNEQFF

clone_size: NA
d_call: TRBD1
j_call: TRBJ2-7
v_call: TRBV7-3
cdr3_nt: TGTGCCAGCAGCTTACGGACAGGGGACTCCTACGAGCAGTACTTC
cdr3_aa: CASSLRTGDSYEQYF

clone_size: NA
d_call: TRBD2
j_call: TRBJ2-3
v_call: TRBV7-8
cdr3_nt: TGTGCCAGCAGCCCAATACTAGCGGGGGATTTTGGAGATACGCAGTATTTT
cdr3_aa: CASSPILAGDFGDTQYF

clone_size: NA
d_call: NA
j_call: TRBJ1-1
v_call: TRBV6-6
cdr3_nt: TGTGCCAGCAGTTACCCTGGGAGGGGACCTGAAGCTTTCTTT
cdr3_aa: CASSYPGRGPEAFF

clone_size: once
d_call: NA
j_call: TRBJ2-5
v_call: TRBV10-2
cdr3_nt: TGCGCCAGCAGTCTACATGGGAGGGAGACCCAGTACTTC
cdr3_aa: CASSLHGRETQYF

clone_size: NA
d_call: NA
j_call: TRBJ1-4
v_call: TRBV18
cdr3_nt: TGTGCCAGCTCACCCAGCCTGCGGGAAAAACTGTTTTTT
cdr3_aa: CASSPSLREKLFF

clone_size: NA
d_call: TRBD2
j_call: TRBJ2-3
v_call: TRBV2
cdr3_nt: TGTGCCAGCAGTGGACTAGCGATACGATCGGATACGCAGTATTTT
cdr3_aa: CASSGLAIRSDTQYF

clone_size: NA
d_call: NA
j_call: TRBJ2-7
v_call: TRBV14
cdr3_nt: TGTGCCAGCAGCGAAGGCTACGAGCAGTACTTC
cdr3_aa: CASSEGYEQYF

clone_size: NA
d_call: NA
j_call: TRBJ1-1
v_call: TRBV5-4
cdr3_nt: TGTGCCAGCAGCTTGGAACGGGTGAACACTGAAGCTTTCTTT
cdr3_aa: CASSLERVNTEAFF

clone_size: NA
d_call: NA
j_call: TRBJ1-1
v_call: TRBV5-4
cdr3_nt: TGTGCCAGCAGCTTTGACAGAAACACTGAAGCTTTCTTT
cdr3_aa: CASSFDRNTEAFF

clone_size: NA
d_call: NA
j_call: TRBJ2-3
v_call: TRBV18
cdr3_nt: TGTGCCAGCTCACCACGGGGCAGGGTGACAGATACGCAGTATTTT
cdr3_aa: CASSPRGRVTDTQYF

clone_size: NA
d_call: NA
j_call: TRBJ1-1
v_call: TRBV19
cdr3_nt: TGTGCCAGTAGTATACAGGGCATGAACACTGAAGCTTTCTTT
cdr3_aa: CASSIQGMNTEAFF

clone_size: NA
d_call: TRBD1
j_call: TRBJ1-2
v_call: TRBV7-9
cdr3_nt: TGTGCCAGCGGAAGACAGGGGATAAACTATGGCTACACCTTC
cdr3_aa: CASGRQGINYGYTF

clone_size: NA
d_call: TRBD1
j_call: TRBJ1-5
v_call: TRBV19
cdr3_nt: TGTGCCAGTAGTATGAGGACAGGGAATAGCAATCAGCCCCAGCATTTT
cdr3_aa: CASSMRTGNSNQPQHF

clone_size: NA
d_call: NA
j_call: TRBJ1-3
v_call: TRBV11-2
cdr3_nt: TGTGCCAGCAGCTTAGAAAGGGGAAGATACACCATATATTTT
cdr3_aa: CASSLERGRYTIYF

clone_size: NA
d_call: TRBD1
j_call: TRBJ2-7
v_call: TRBV10-3
cdr3_nt: TGTGCCATCAGCAGACAGGGGCCAGGCGAGCAGTACTTC
cdr3_aa: CAISRQGPGEQYF

clone_size: NA
d_call: TRBD2
j_call: TRBJ2-7
v_call: TRBV18
cdr3_nt: TGTGCCAGCTCACCGAGGGGGCTAGCGGGAGTCGAGCAGTACTTC
cdr3_aa: CASSPRGLAGVEQYF

clone_size: NA
d_call: NA
j_call: TRBJ2-1
v_call: TRBV5-1
cdr3_nt: TGCGCCAGCAGCTTGGGGATTTCCAATGAGCAGTTCTTC
cdr3_aa: CASSLGISNEQFF

clone_size: NA
d_call: TRBD1
j_call: TRBJ1-1
v_call: TRBV10-3
cdr3_nt: TGTGCCATTGCACAGGGGAGTTTATCCACTGAAGCTTTCTTT
cdr3_aa: CAIAQGSLSTEAFF